This T cell receptor beta chain is from a study of blood T cells in healthy people across ages. A sample-barcoded 5' primer and a J-beta primer mix were used in a second PCR of roughly 7 to 11 cycles. TCRdb re-analysed the 5' RACE reads in MiXCR, keeping a single row per CDR3 protein. The sample shows some 1.6 million distinct CDR3 sequences, roughly 32% of them seen only once. Germline-derived CDR1 and CDR2 are DFQATT and SNEGSKA (reference sequence). The CDR3 consists of 13 residues. Regarding this clonotype: The antigen remains unidentified.

Study results and caveats: From one million sequenced T cells, diversity estimates were lower bounds.

The receptor's source is a woman between 25 and 40 years old in good health. The material sequenced was blood. The chain carries TRBV20-1 and TRBJ2-1; D tentatively reads TRBD1 or TRBD2 (5 bases each). The J call is uncertain, as TRBJ2-7 better fits the DNA end. The CDR3 DNA sequence: TGCAGTGCTTCGGATACTAGGGGCTACGAGCAGTACTTC. Amino acids: CSASDTRGYEQYF.